One sample yielded the 26 T cell receptor beta chains listed below, sequenced in a study of blood T cell repertoires in COVID-19. The repertoire was sequenced with immunoSEQ multiplex PCR; TCRdb's copy has only in-frame clones and lacks some. The data show fewer than 400,000 clones, 85% seen once. The material sequenced was peripheral blood. The receptors come from a woman aged 18 to 35 with acute or convalescent COVID-19.

This CDR3 reads CASSLRDLRDTIYF. The DNA of the CDR3 is TGTGCCAGCAGCCTCAGGGATCTACGGGACACCATATATTTT. The chain joins TRBV6-5 to TRBJ1-3; D may be TRBD1 (5 bases). The CDR3 is made up of 14 amino acids. Looked up from germline, CDR1 is MNHEY and CDR2 is SVGAGI. The germline V and J ends were trimmed by 6 bases and 8 bases, with 17 bases remaining between them.

About this clone itself: At one boundary the junction diverges from the germline segment, which might be a read error. The chain combines TRBV20-1 with TRBJ2-7; 7 nucleotides align to TRBD1. This CDR3 comprises 11 residues. Germline V gene lookup returns CDR1 DFQATT and CDR2 SNEGSKA (reference sequence). CDR3: CSAGDRDEQYF. CDR3 sequence (DNA): TGCAGTGCTGGAGACAGGGACGAGCAGTACTTC.

This chain connects TRBV5-8 to TRBJ1-5; D uncertain. The germline V gene encodes CDR1 SGHTS and CDR2 YDEGEE. V was trimmed by 0 bases and J by 6 bases, leaving 16 bases between them. The CDR3 has 16 residues. CDR3 region: CASSLGMGLRGQPQHF. CDR3 nucleotide sequence: TGTGCCAGCAGCTTGGGGATGGGTCTTCGGGGTCAGCCCCAGCATTTT. Full variable domain (outside the CDR3, taken from reference TRBV5-8 and TRBJ1-5): EAGVTQSPTHLIKTRGQQATLRCSPISGHTSVYWYQQALGLGLQFLLWYDEGEERNRGNFPPRFSGRQFPNYSSELNVNALELEDSALYLCASSLGMGLRGQPQHFGDGTRLSIL.

The gene calls are TRBV6-5 and TRBJ1-5, with D uncertain. V was cut by 0 bases and J by 2 bases, with 11 bases left in between. Germline V gene sequence: CDR1 MNHEY, CDR2 SVGAGI. This CDR3 region has 16 residues. CDR3 amino acids: CASSYSSDIRNQPQHF. The CDR3, as DNA: TGTGCCAGCAGTTACTCGAGTGACATCCGCAATCAGCCCCAGCATTTT.

The chain carries TRBV5-6 and TRBJ2-7, with TRBD2 as a possible D gene (5 bases). Germline loops: CDR1 SGHDT, CDR2 YYEEEE. This CDR3 has 15 amino acids. V gave up 2 bases and J gave up 7 bases, with 19 bases separating them. In DNA, the CDR3 is TGTGCCAGCAGCTTTTCGAGGGATGGTCTTCGGGAGCAGTACTTC. Its translation: CASSFSRDGLREQYF.

The V call is TRBV19, the J call TRBJ1-1; the match to TRBD1 covers 11 bases. With V trimmed by 11 bases and J by 3 bases, 5 bases remained unmatched. The CDR3 has 13 amino acids. The germline gives CDR1 LNHDA, CDR2 SQIVND (reference sequence). The CDR3 here is CAVRDRGDTEAFF. Here the CDR3 DNA reads TGTGCCGTCCGGGACAGGGGGGACACTGAAGCTTTCTTT.

V and J are TRBV27 and TRBJ2-7; D is perhaps TRBD2 (6 bases). CDR3 size: 13 residues. CDR1 MNHEY and CDR2 SMNVEV come from the germline V gene (reference sequence). V was pared by 5 bases and J by 0 bases, with 8 bases between. The CDR3 coding sequence is TGTGCCAGCAGTCCCGGGAGCTCCTACGAGCAGTACTTC. Amino acid sequence: CASSPGSSYEQYF.

V gene TRBV29-1 combines with J gene TRBJ2-7; 9 positions match TRBD1. Germline V gives CDR1 SQVTM, CDR2 ANQGSEA. V shed 4 bases, J shed 3 bases, and the junction held 4 bases outside the gene matches. CDR3 length equals 13 residues. The CDR3 sequence is CSVGGQGLYEQYF. DNA for the CDR3: TGCAGCGTTGGGGGACAGGGCCTCTACGAGCAGTACTTC.

The chain joins TRBV18 to TRBJ2-3, with 10 bases fitting TRBD2. Germline-derived CDR1 and CDR2 are KGHSH and LQKENI. The CDR3 totals 15 residues. The V gene end was trimmed by 6 bases and the J gene end by 6 bases; junction bases not matched to a gene: 9. The chain's CDR3 is CASSSGTSERDTQYF. The CDR3 coding sequence is TGTGCCAGCTCCTCCGGGACTAGCGAAAGGGATACGCAGTATTTT.

CDR3 nucleotides: TGCGCCAGCAGCCAAATGTATAGTGGCGGGAGGGAGGCTACGCAGTATTTT. Translating it yields CASSQMYSGGREATQYF. The chain combines TRBV4-1 with TRBJ2-3; 9 bases align to TRBD2. Per the germline V gene, CDR1 is MGHRA and CDR2 is YSYEKL. Trimming removed 2 bases from V and 8 bases from J; junction bases left unmatched: 14. CDR3 length: 17 residues.

The gene calls are TRBV9 and TRBJ2-5, with D possibly matching TRBD1 (7 bases). Germline-derived CDR1 and CDR2 are SGDLS and YYNGEE. V lost 5 bases and J 4 bases, leaving 18 bases between the germline ends. The CDR3 totals 15 residues. The CDR3: CASSGEEGAGETQYF. The CDR3, as DNA: TGTGCCAGCAGTGGAGAGGAGGGGGCAGGAGAGACCCAGTACTTC.

The J gene is TRBJ1-2, the V gene TRBV6-6; D unclear. The CDR3 totals 13 residues. Germline CDR1 and CDR2: MNHNY and SVGAGI (reference sequence). V lost 11 bases and J 7 bases, leaving 20 bases between the germline ends. The CDR3 bases are TGTGCCTCCGCGGAAGGTTGGCAGTTTGGCTACACCTTC. It codes for CASAEGWQFGYTF.

CDR3 DNA: TGTGCCAGTGGGGGACAGGGTCGAAACACCATATATTTT. The encoded protein is CASGGQGRNTIYF. The chain links TRBV19 to TRBJ1-3; 9 bases match TRBD1. Per germline, CDR1 LNHDA and CDR2 SQIVND (reference sequence). The CDR3 contains 13 residues. Trimming at V came to 8 bases and at J to 5 bases, leaving 4 bases not matched to a gene. The full variable domain, its missing parts supplied by reference TRBV19 and TRBJ1-3, is DGGITQSPKYLFRKEGQNVTLSCEQNLNHDAMYWYRQDPGQGLRLIYYSQIVNDFQKGDIAEGYSVSREKKESFPLTVTSAQKNPTAFYLCASGGQGRNTIYFGEGSWLTVV.

The rearrangement links TRBV28 to TRBJ1-3; D is perhaps TRBD1 (5 bases). The V end was cut by 1 base, the J end by 0 bases, with 7 bases between. Germline V lookup: CDR1 MDHEN, CDR2 SYDVKM. The CDR3 totals 15 residues. CDR3 sequence: CASSLSTDSGNTIYF. DNA for the CDR3: TGTGCCAGCAGTTTATCGACAGACTCTGGAAACACCATATATTTT. Combining the CDR3 with reference TRBV28 and TRBJ1-3 gives the whole variable domain DVKVTQSSRYLVKRTGEKVFLECVQDMDHENMFWYRQDPGLGLRLIYFSYDVKMKEKGDIPEGYSVSREKKERFSLILESASTNQTSMYLCASSLSTDSGNTIYFGEGSWLTVV.

This clone was observed at least ten times. The chain uses TRBV4-1 and TRBJ1-1; TRBD1 might be the D (5 bases). Trimming removed 3 bases from V and 0 bases from J, with 8 bases in between. The CDR3 is 14 residues long. Looked up from germline, CDR1 is MGHRA and CDR2 is YSYEKL. CDR3 protein: CASSHDSMNTEAFF. The CDR3 nucleotides read TGCGCCAGCAGCCATGACAGCATGAACACTGAAGCTTTCTTT.

Only a few counts were recorded for this clone. The chain is built from TRBV7-9 and TRBJ2-6; D not certain. Looked up from germline, CDR1 is SEHNR and CDR2 is FQNEAQ (reference sequence). CDR3 size: 15 residues. Trimming removed 2 bases from V and 0 bases from J, with 5 bases in between. The CDR3 loop reads CASSLRNSGANVLTF. CDR3 DNA: TGTGCCAGCAGCTTACGTAACTCTGGGGCCAACGTCCTGACTTTC.

The J gene is TRBJ1-1, the V gene TRBV30, with D possibly TRBD1 on 5 matching bases. Germline values: CDR1 GTSNPN, CDR2 SVGIG (reference sequence). The CDR3 runs to 16 residues. Trimming removed 3 bases at V and 5 bases at J, with 22 bases between. The CDR3 DNA reads as TGTGCCTGGAGCCTCAGGCAGGGAGGTGTTGGAACTGAAGCTTTCTTT. Amino acids: CAWSLRQGGVGTEAFF.

V and J are TRBV5-8 and TRBJ2-7; D call uncertain. Germline loops: CDR1 SGHTS, CDR2 YDEGEE. This CDR3 contains 11 residues. Trimming shortened V by 4 bases and J by 4 bases, and 6 bases separated the two germline ends. The CDR3: CASSLFYEQYF. The CDR3 DNA reads as TGTGCCAGCAGCCTGTTTTACGAGCAGTACTTC.

This sequence joins TRBV19 and TRBJ2-7; 8 bases agree with TRBD1. Trimming at V came to 4 bases and at J to 0 bases, leaving 5 bases not matched to a gene. Germline V CDR1 and CDR2: LNHDA, SQIVND (reference sequence). The CDR3 length is 15 residues. The CDR3 region is CASSRTGGVSYEQYF. The DNA for the CDR3 is TGTGCCAGTAGTAGAACAGGGGGTGTCTCCTACGAGCAGTACTTC.

V is TRBV29-1 and J is TRBJ1-5; 8 nucleotides match TRBD1. The CDR3 is made up of 12 amino acids. V lost 4 bases to trimming and J lost 11 bases; unmatched junction nucleotides: 7. CDR1 SQVTM and CDR2 ANQGSEA come from the germline V gene. The CDR3 reads CSVAGTGSAQHF. CDR3 sequence (DNA): TGCAGCGTTGCTGGGACAGGTAGTGCCCAGCATTTT.

The rearrangement links TRBV30 to TRBJ1-6; D is possibly TRBD1 (5 bases). The V end was cut by 1 base, the J end by 14 bases, with 9 bases between. Germline CDR1 is GTSNPN and CDR2 is SVGIG (reference sequence). The CDR3 totals 11 residues. This CDR3 reads CAWSGRVTLHF. CDR3 nucleotides: TGTGCCTGGAGTGGCAGGGTTACCCTCCACTTT.

The rearrangement uses TRBV2 and TRBJ2-5, with D possibly TRBD1 on 6 matching bases. Germline lookup yields CDR1 SNHLY and CDR2 FYNNEI. The germline V and J ends were trimmed by 6 bases and 4 bases, with 12 bases remaining between them. CDR3 length equals 13 residues. CDR3: CASSQGWGETQYF. The CDR3 region has the DNA TGTGCCAGCAGCCAGGGGTGGGGAGAGACCCAGTACTTC.

The rearrangement links TRBV10-1 to TRBJ2-3; 12 positions match TRBD2. This CDR3 contains 17 residues. The V gene's germline CDR1 is WNHNN and CDR2 SYGVQD (reference sequence). V lost 2 bases, J lost 0 bases, and 3 bases stayed unmatched. CDR3 sequence (DNA): TGCGCCAGCAGTGAGGGACTAGCGGGGCCTAGCACAGATACGCAGTATTTT. This codes for CASSEGLAGPSTDTQYF.

This rearrangement joins TRBV19 to TRBJ2-2, with D perhaps matching TRBD1 (6 bases). Trimming took 3 bases from V and 1 from J, leaving 9 bases between them. The V gene's germline CDR1 is LNHDA and CDR2 SQIVND (reference sequence). The CDR3 covers 15 residues. The CDR3 spells CASSIRGENTGELFF. CDR3 bases: TGTGCCAGTAGTATCAGGGGCGAGAACACCGGGGAGCTGTTTTTT.

This chain joins TRBV6-5 and TRBJ1-6; the D is unclear. Per the germline V gene, CDR1 is MNHEY and CDR2 is SVGAGI. The CDR3 contains 14 residues. V was trimmed by 2 bases and J by 8 bases, leaving 10 bases between them. This CDR3 is CASSYGSEDSPLHF. The DNA for the CDR3 is TGTGCCAGCAGTTACGGTTCGGAGGATTCACCCCTCCACTTT.

The J gene is TRBJ2-3, the V gene TRBV9; 11 nucleotides align to TRBD2. The V and J ends lost 4 bases and 6 bases, in that order; junction bases with no gene match: 13. Germline assignment: CDR1 SGDLS and CDR2 YYNGEE. The CDR3 is 17 residues long. The CDR3 DNA is TGTGCCAGCAGCCTAGGAGGTAGCGGGGGGGCCGCCGATACGCAGTATTTT. It is translated as CASSLGGSGGAADTQYF. Full variable domain (outside the CDR3, taken from reference TRBV9 and TRBJ2-3): DSGVTQTPKHLITATGQRVTLRCSPRSGDLSVYWYQQSLDQGLQFLIQYYNGEERAKGNILERFSAQQFPDLHSELNLSSLELGDSALYFCASSLGGSGGAADTQYFGPGTRLTVL.